Each of the 10 T cell receptor beta chains below was sequenced from the same sample in a study of T cell repertoires in cytomegalovirus infection. Antigens of these TCRs are unknown. TCRdb fed the reads into MiXCR, producing one record per CDR3 protein. The sample yields about 770,000 distinct CDR3 sequences, about 29% seen once. Sequenced material: cultured CD8+ T cells from PBMCs, taken from culture after CMV antigen stimulation. The receptors were sampled from a human donor in good health (CMV status not recorded). Some clones in this sample may be carry-over from other donors' samples.

The table lists this clonotype with many counts. The chain links TRBV6-5 to TRBJ1-3; 9 nucleotides match TRBD1. CDR1 MNHEY and CDR2 SVGAGI come from the germline V gene. The CDR3 runs to 14 residues. Trimming cost V 8 bases and J 4 bases; bases outside gene matches: 6. The CDR3 DNA reads as TGTGCCAGCTCGTCCGGGACAGGGGGAAACACCATATATTTT. The encoded protein is CASSSGTGGNTIYF.

The chain combines TRBV12-3 or TRBV12-4 with TRBJ1-2; 7 bases line up with TRBD1. V lost 3 bases, J lost 7 bases, and 11 bases stayed unmatched. This CDR3 has 15 amino acids. CDR3 nucleotide sequence: TGTGCCAGCAGTTTTGATGAGGGGGCAAGACCTGGCTACACCTTC. This codes for CASSFDEGARPGYTF.

For the CDR3, the DNA is TGTGCCAGCAGCCCTATGACAGGGTATAACGAGCAGTACTTC. Its translation: CASSPMTGYNEQYF. The rearrangement uses TRBV7-9 and TRBJ2-7; 7 bases are a match to TRBD1. V shed 5 bases and J 5 bases; nucleotides not matched to a gene: 9. This CDR3 is built from 14 residues. Germline CDR1 and CDR2: SEHNR and FQNEAQ (reference sequence).

The rearrangement links TRBV9 to TRBJ2-7; TRBD1 aligns across 8 bases. Per germline, CDR1 SGDLS and CDR2 YYNGEE. This CDR3 has 13 amino acids. The trim removed 3 bases at V and 6 bases at J, leaving 5 bases unmatched. CDR3: CASSAGQGAEQYF. The CDR3 coding sequence is TGTGCCAGCAGCGCCGGACAGGGCGCCGAGCAGTACTTC.

The V gene is TRBV7-6, the J gene TRBJ1-1; D gene ambiguous. The germline V gene encodes CDR1 SGHVS and CDR2 FNYEAQ. V gave up 3 bases and J gave up 7 bases, with 9 bases separating them. This CDR3 contains 12 residues. The CDR3 DNA is TGTGCCAGCAGCTTGAGGAATGGTGAAGCTTTCTTT. Protein sequence: CASSLRNGEAFF.

The V and J genes are TRBV7-9 and TRBJ2-2; D is unresolved. The CDR3 has 11 amino acids. Trimming removed 8 bases from V and 6 bases from J, with 7 bases in between. Germline-derived CDR1 and CDR2 are SEHNR and FQNEAQ (reference sequence). CDR3 residues: CASRHSGELFF. The CDR3 nucleotides read TGTGCCAGCCGACATTCCGGGGAGCTGTTTTTT.

This clonotype came up a few times. The chain has TRBV14 and TRBJ2-1; D unclear. This CDR3 is built from 13 residues. Trimming took 0 bases from V and 8 from J, leaving 8 bases between them. The germline gives CDR1 SGHDN, CDR2 FVKESK. The CDR3 sequence is CASSQELPDEQFF. DNA for the CDR3: TGTGCCAGCAGCCAAGAGCTACCCGATGAGCAGTTCTTC.

This clonotype has more than one count but fewer than ten. The rearrangement links TRBV2 to TRBJ1-5; D possibly corresponds to TRBD1 (5 bases). Germline lookup yields CDR1 SNHLY and CDR2 FYNNEI. This CDR3 spans 15 amino acids. Trimming cost V 3 bases and J 9 bases, with 18 bases left between them. The CDR3 region is CASSDSGRHDLPQHF. The DNA of the CDR3 is TGTGCCAGCAGTGACTCGGGACGTCACGATCTGCCCCAGCATTTT.

This clonotype was picked up a small number of times. The chain is built from TRBV7-6 and TRBJ1-1; TRBD1 matches at 8 bases. J gave up 5 bases and V 5 bases, and 7 bases lay outside the gene matches. Germline-derived CDR1 and CDR2 are SGHVS and FNYEAQ. The CDR3 sequence is 14 residues long. The CDR3 spells CASSPGGTATEAFF. The CDR3, as DNA: TGTGCCAGCAGCCCAGGGGGCACGGCTACTGAAGCTTTCTTT.

This clonotype was counted at least ten times. The genes are TRBV7-2 and TRBJ1-6; a weak D match, TRBD1 (6 bases). Trimming took off 1 base at V and 0 bases at J, with 10 bases between the two ends. The CDR3 totals 17 residues. The germline V gene has CDR1 SGHTA and CDR2 FQGNSA. Written as DNA, the CDR3 is TGTGCCAGCAGCTTAGGGACAGCCTACTCCTATAATTCACCCCTCCACTTT. This codes for CASSLGTAYSYNSPLHF.